The entry that follows covers one TCR beta chain sequence. The data originate from a study of blood T cell repertoires in COVID-19. Turning to the study itself: COVID-19 samples, acute and convalescent, were from the United States, Italy and Spain. In each case, the material was cDNA or gDNA derived from T cells, B-cell-depleted T cells, or PBMCs.

Germline values: CDR1 ENHRY, CDR2 SYGVKD. The CDR3 covers 13 residues. V shed 6 bases and J 5 bases; nucleotides not matched to a gene: 5. The authors' processing: Cell counts per sample came from amplifying reference gene primers. Here immunoSEQ multiplex PCR was the method, and the copy in TCRdb shows in-frame clones only, minus some. That table furnishes V, J and clone size, whereas the DNA furnished D and trimming. Of 52,000 or so clones in the sample, around 84% were seen once. Sequencing was performed on peripheral blood. The TCR sequence derives from a man aged 65-85 years with active COVID-19. V is TRBV10-3 and J is TRBJ2-7, with TRBD1 matching 9 bases. CDR3 bases: TGTGCCATCAGCTGGACAGGGGCCCACGAGCAGTACTTC. Protein product: CAISWTGAHEQYF.